This TCR beta chain stems from a study of cytomegalovirus exposure and HLA in healthy donors. Use of 60 Vbeta and 13 Jbeta primers characterized the PCR. TCRdb's copy holds only in-frame clones and misses some; the assay was immunoSEQ multiplex PCR. This sample has 45,000 to 60,000 clones; more than 65% occur once, and the top ten carry about 9.7%. Broader study findings: Reports described diagnosis of cytomegalovirus status by the classifier as highly specific and sensitive.

With respect to this clone: Its target is not known.

The sequence derives from a woman aged 45-59 years in good health and CMV-seronegative. The specimen was PBMCs.

The CDR3 reads CASSTGEETQYF. The CDR3 DNA sequence: TGCGCCAGCTCTACAGGGGAGGAGACCCAGTACTTC. The chain is built from TRBV5-1 and TRBJ2-5; 7 bases map to TRBD1. This CDR3 has 12 residues. Germline V CDR1 and CDR2: SGHRS, YFSETQ. V lost 7 bases, J lost 5 bases, and 5 bases stayed unmatched.